This note documents a single TCR beta chain sequence. These data originate in a study of blood T cell repertoires in COVID-19. Study as a whole: Samples taken during acute and convalescent COVID-19 were collected in the United States, Italy and Spain. The cDNA or gDNA used as material had been derived from T cells, B-cell-depleted T cells, or PBMCs.

The V and J ends lost 6 bases and 10 bases, in that order; junction bases with no gene match: 8. The CDR3 is 14 residues long. Germline V gene data show CDR1 as ENHRY and CDR2 as SYGVKD. Here immunoSEQ multiplex PCR was the method, and the copy in TCRdb shows in-frame clones only, minus some. Of about 170,000 clones listed, just under 85% were seen once; the top ten hold less than 3.5%. This rearrangement joins TRBV10-3 to TRBJ1-6; 8 bases are shared with TRBD1. Material: peripheral blood. This clonotype originated in a woman at least 80 years old with COVID-19, enrolled during active disease. CDR3 sequence reads: CAIRAGGVGSPLHF. CDR3 coding DNA: TGTGCCATCAGGGCAGGGGGCGTGGGATCACCCCTCCACTTT.